This T cell receptor beta chain was sequenced for a study of T cells after yellow fever vaccination. Points from the study as a whole: The bulk population could contribute abundant contaminating clonotypes to FACS-sorted repertoires.

Germline V gene data show CDR1 as SGHRS and CDR2 as YFSETQ. V dropped 7 bases and J dropped 6 bases, with 18 bases sitting between them. The CDR3 is made up of 14 amino acids. 5'RACE template switching added a universal primer site and UMIs to TCR cDNA. Via MiXCR, TCRdb re-called the 5' RACE reads, giving one row per CDR3 protein. Altogether under 150,000 distinct CDR3 sequences are present, roughly 8% being singletons, with the ten largest covering about 0.73%. The sample holds many counts of this clonotype. Antigen unknown. The gene calls are TRBV5-1 and TRBJ2-3; D remains ambiguous. Sample: CD4+ T cells sorted from PBMCs, taken 5 days after the yellow fever booster vaccination. This sequence originates from a man aged 25-45 years who received the YFV17D yellow fever vaccine. The CDR3 DNA reads TGCGCCAGCCGCTCGGGTCCGTACGCGGATACGCAGTATTTT. Protein: CASRSGPYADTQYF.